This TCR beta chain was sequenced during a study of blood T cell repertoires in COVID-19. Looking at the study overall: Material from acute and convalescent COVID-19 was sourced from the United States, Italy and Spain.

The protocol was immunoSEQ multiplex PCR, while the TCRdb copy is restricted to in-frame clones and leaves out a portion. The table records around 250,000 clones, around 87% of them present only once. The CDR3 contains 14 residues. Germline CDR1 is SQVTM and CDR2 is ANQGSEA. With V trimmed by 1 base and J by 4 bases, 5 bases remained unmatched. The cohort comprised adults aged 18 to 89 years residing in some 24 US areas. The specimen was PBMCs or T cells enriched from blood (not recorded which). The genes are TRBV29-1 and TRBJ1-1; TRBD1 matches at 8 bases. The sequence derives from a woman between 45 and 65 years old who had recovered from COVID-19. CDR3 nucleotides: TGCAGCGTTGAAGGGACAGGGCTCGCCACTGAAGCTTTCTTT. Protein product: CSVEGTGLATEAFF.